What follows are 23 T cell receptor beta chains derived from one specimen sequenced in a study of T cell repertoires in aging, cancer and after chemotherapy. Rearranged V-D-J TRB sequences were amplified with a mixed TRB-A/B primer pool. One entry per CDR3 protein results from TCRdb running MiXCR on the multiplex PCR reads. The sample holds approximately 6,100 distinct CDR3 sequences; under 30% are singletons and the top ten take approximately 9.7%. TCR beta rearrangements were amplified from peripheral blood genomic DNA. Sequenced: blood. These receptors all stem from a human donor in good health.

By share, this clonotype counts as medium-sized. This chain connects TRBV7-2 to TRBJ2-3, with 8 bases that match TRBD2. Germline V gene sequence: CDR1 SGHTA, CDR2 FQGNSA. The J segment lost 8 bases and the V segment lost 7 bases, leaving 14 bases of the junction unmatched. The CDR3 consists of 15 residues. For the CDR3, the DNA is TGTGCCAGCATGGGCAGTCGGGGGGGGCCGGTTACGCAGTATTTT. It codes for CASMGSRGGPVTQYF.

This clonotype is judged medium-sized. The chain joins TRBV12-3 or TRBV12-4 to TRBJ2-7, with D perhaps matching TRBD2 (6 bases). V was shortened by 7 bases and J by 0 bases, with 16 bases between the two germline ends. This CDR3 is built from 15 residues. DNA of the CDR3: TGTGCCAGCAAGTGGACGGCGGGAAGCTCCTACGAGCAGTACTTC. This sequence encodes CASKWTAGSSYEQYF.

The CDR3 region has the DNA TGCGCCAGCAGTTGGGACACAGATACGCAGTATTTT. This encodes CASSWDTDTQYF. The chain uses TRBV10-1 and TRBJ2-3, with D unclear. Trimming took 5 bases from V and 2 from J, leaving 5 bases between them. The CDR3 extends over 12 amino acids. Germline values: CDR1 WNHNN, CDR2 SYGVQD (reference sequence).

This clonotype is medium-sized (0.01 to 0.1%) in the sample. The genes are TRBV6-6 and TRBJ1-2; D might be TRBD1 (5 bases). V lost 5 bases, J lost 8 bases, and 21 bases lay in between. The CDR3 is 15 amino acids. CDR1 and CDR2 (germline): MNHNY, SVGAGI (reference sequence). The DNA for the CDR3 is TGTGCCAGCAGTGGGGCTGTTCCGGGAGGATACGGCTACACCTTC. Its protein is CASSGAVPGGYGYTF.

CDR3 bases: TGTGCCAGCAGCCTCCTGGTGATTGGGGGCCTCACAGATACGCAGTATTTT. Translating gives CASSLLVIGGLTDTQYF. The V gene is TRBV7-2, the J gene TRBJ2-3, with a possible D match to TRBD1 (6 bases). V lost 5 bases and J 2 bases, leaving 20 bases between the germline ends. This CDR3 comprises 17 residues. Germline CDR1 is SGHTA and CDR2 is FQGNSA.

By proportion, this clonotype is medium-sized. For the CDR3, the DNA is TGTGCCAGCAGCCCCTACGCGCAGGGCCGCGGCTACACCTTC. Residues: CASSPYAQGRGYTF. This chain links TRBV7-9 with TRBJ1-2, with a weak D call TRBD1 (5 bases). Germline V lookup: CDR1 SEHNR, CDR2 FQNEAQ (reference sequence). V was pared by 5 bases and J by 8 bases, with 18 bases between. There are 14 residues in the CDR3.

This clonotype is termed medium-sized (0.01 to 0.1%). This chain uses TRBV20-1 with TRBJ1-1; D is unresolved. V was shortened by 0 bases and J by 1 base, with 9 bases between the two germline ends. The length of the CDR3 is 14 residues. The germline CDR1 and CDR2 sequences are DFQATT and SNEGSKA (reference sequence). CDR3 sequence: CSARDPDQNTEAFF. CDR3 in DNA: TGCAGTGCTAGAGATCCGGACCAGAACACTGAAGCTTTCTTT.

This clonotype occurred once. This sequence joins TRBV29-1 and TRBJ2-1; 14 bases match TRBD2. Looked up from germline, CDR1 is SQVTM and CDR2 is ANQGSEA. The CDR3 loop spans 14 amino acids. After removal of 6 bases from V and 7 bases from J, the junction contained 5 bases not matched to a gene. The CDR3 sequence is CSVAGTSGRNEQFF. The CDR3 DNA is TGCAGCGTGGCCGGGACTAGCGGGAGAAATGAGCAGTTCTTC.

The rearrangement joins TRBV30 to TRBJ2-5; TRBD1 matches at 7 bases. This CDR3 contains 15 residues. CDR1 and CDR2 (germline): GTSNPN, SVGIG (reference sequence). V lost 3 bases and J lost 3; bases outside the gene matches: 10. This CDR3 is CAWRETGLGKETQYF. The CDR3 nucleotides read TGTGCCTGGAGGGAGACAGGGTTGGGAAAAGAGACCCAGTACTTC.

By its share, this clonotype is medium-sized (0.01 to 0.1%). The chain employs TRBV6-5 and TRBJ2-6; possibly TRBD1 or TRBD2 for D (5 bases each). The length of the CDR3 is 16 residues. Germline V gives CDR1 MNHEY, CDR2 SVGAGI. V shed 6 bases and J shed 0 bases, with 12 bases lying between them. The CDR3 spells CASSPQGDSGANVLTF. Written as DNA, the CDR3 is TGTGCCAGCAGCCCCCAGGGAGACTCTGGGGCCAACGTCCTGACTTTC.

V and J are TRBV7-8 and TRBJ2-3; TRBD2 aligns across 7 bases. The trim removed 0 bases at V and 2 bases at J, leaving 8 bases unmatched. This CDR3 has 17 amino acids. CDR1 is SGHVS and CDR2 is FQNEAQ in the germline V gene. The CDR3 is CASSLALLAVITDTQYF. The CDR3 DNA reads TGTGCCAGCAGCTTAGCGTTGCTAGCGGTAATCACAGATACGCAGTATTTT. Filled out from reference TRBV7-8 and TRBJ2-3, the complete variable domain reads GAGVSQSPRYKVAKRGQDVALRCDPISGHVSLFWYQQALGQGPEFLTYFQNEAQLDKSGLPSDRFFAERPEGSVSTLKIQRTQQEDSAVYLCASSLALLAVITDTQYFGPGTRLTVL.

By its share, this clonotype is medium-sized (0.01 to 0.1%). This chain connects TRBV5-1 to TRBJ2-7; TRBD1 matches 8 bases. V shed 4 bases, J shed 2 bases, and the junction held 5 bases outside the gene matches. The CDR3 consists of 14 residues. Looked up from germline, CDR1 is SGHRS and CDR2 is YFSETQ. The CDR3 nucleotides are TGCGCCAGCAGCCCGGGACAGGTAACCTACGAGCAGTACTTC. It specifies CASSPGQVTYEQYF.

This clonotype rates as medium-sized. The V call is TRBV7-9, the J call TRBJ2-3; 9 bases are a match to TRBD2. This CDR3 region has 15 residues. J lost 5 bases, V lost 4 bases, and 7 bases had no gene match. CDR1 SEHNR and CDR2 FQNEAQ come from the germline V gene (reference sequence). The CDR3, as DNA: TGTGCCAGCAGCTCCTTAGCGGGAGTGGAAGATACGCAGTATTTT. Its protein is CASSSLAGVEDTQYF.

This clonotype was seen a few times. The genes are TRBV9 and TRBJ1-5, with unresolved D. V was pared by 0 bases and J by 5 bases, with 12 bases between. The CDR3 covers 15 residues. Germline V gene lookup returns CDR1 SGDLS and CDR2 YYNGEE. This chain's CDR3 is CASSVARLTDQPQHF. CDR3 sequence (DNA): TGTGCCAGCAGCGTAGCCAGGTTGACTGATCAGCCCCAGCATTTT.

By sample fraction, this clonotype is medium-sized (0.01 to 0.1%). V usage is TRBV6-1 and J usage is TRBJ1-2; TRBD1 matches 9 bases. V lost 5 bases, J lost 3 bases, and 4 bases stayed unmatched. This CDR3 is built from 14 residues. The germline V gene encodes CDR1 MNHNS and CDR2 SASEGT. The CDR3 is CASSRGDRDYGYTF. In DNA, the CDR3 is TGTGCCAGCAGTCGGGGGGACAGGGACTATGGCTACACCTTC.

This chain joins TRBV13 and TRBJ2-3; 8 positions agree with TRBD1. There are 16 residues in the CDR3. In germline, CDR1 is PRHDT, CDR2 FYEKMQ (reference sequence). Germline trimming cut 3 bases from V and 1 base from J; bases unmatched to any gene: 6. This CDR3 reads CASSFLDRAGTDTQYF. CDR3 DNA sequence: TGTGCCAGCAGCTTTTTGGACAGGGCGGGCACAGATACGCAGTATTTT.

In its sample, this clonotype is medium-sized (0.01 to 0.1%). The V and J genes are TRBV19 and TRBJ1-5, with 10 positions matching TRBD1. The CDR3 extends over 15 amino acids. From germline, CDR1 is LNHDA and CDR2 SQIVND (reference sequence). The V and J ends lost 2 bases and 5 bases, in that order; junction bases with no gene match: 3. CDR3 sequence (DNA): TGTGCCAGTAGTATATTGGGGACAGGGGATCAGCCCCAGCATTTT. This sequence encodes CASSILGTGDQPQHF.

In its sample, this clonotype was seen a few times. V is TRBV5-4 and J is TRBJ1-4; TRBD1 agrees at 8 bases. CDR1 and CDR2 from the germline V gene are SGHNT and YYREEE (reference sequence). The CDR3 runs to 15 residues. V trimming: 4 bases; J trimming: 3 bases; junction bases outside the gene matches: 5. CDR3 region: CASSQPTGANEKLFF. CDR3 DNA: TGTGCCAGCAGCCAACCGACAGGGGCTAATGAAAAACTGTTTTTT. The full variable domain, its missing parts supplied by reference TRBV5-4 and TRBJ1-4, is ETGVTQSPTHLIKTRGQQVTLRCSSQSGHNTVSWYQQALGQGPQFIFQYYREEENGRGNFPPRFSGLQFPNYSSELNVNALELDDSALYLCASSQPTGANEKLFFGSGTQLSVL.

The V and J genes are TRBV6-2 or TRBV6-3 and TRBJ2-3; the D is unclear. This CDR3 has 14 residues. Between the trimmed V and J ends, which lost 0 bases and 6 bases, there was a span of 10 bases. From germline, CDR1 is MNHEY and CDR2 SVGEGT. The CDR3 here is CASSYSTKLDTQYF. The CDR3 nucleotides read TGTGCCAGCAGTTACTCAACCAAACTCGATACGCAGTATTTT.

This clonotype counts as medium-sized. The chain joins TRBV27 to TRBJ1-2, with a tentative D call TRBD1 (6 bases). The CDR3 runs 16 residues. V was shortened by 4 bases and J by 1 base, with 16 bases between the two germline ends. Germline lookup yields CDR1 MNHEY and CDR2 SMNVEV (reference sequence). CDR3 nucleotide sequence: TGTGCCAGCAGTTCACGCGGCGGACAGCATAACTATGGCTACACCTTC. Translation: CASSSRGGQHNYGYTF.

This clonotype rates as medium-sized (0.01 to 0.1%). The chain uses TRBV19 and TRBJ1-2, with a tentative D call TRBD1 (5 bases). The CDR3 totals 12 residues. The V end lost 11 bases, the J end lost 3 bases, and 13 bases lay between the germline ends. CDR1 is LNHDA, CDR2 SQIVND, per germline (reference sequence). CDR3 nucleotides: TGTGCCGCCGGTGCCAGGGACTATGGCTACACCTTC. Translating gives CAAGARDYGYTF. Full variable domain (remainder filled in from reference TRBV19 and TRBJ1-2): DGGITQSPKYLFRKEGQNVTLSCEQNLNHDAMYWYRQDPGQGLRLIYYSQIVNDFQKGDIAEGYSVSREKKESFPLTVTSAQKNPTAFYLCAAGARDYGYTFGSGTRLTVV.

For the CDR3, the DNA is TGTGCCAGCAGCCAGTTTCTAGCGGGGGTAAAGACCCAGTACTTC. Its translation is CASSQFLAGVKTQYF. This chain connects TRBV7-3 to TRBJ2-5, with TRBD2 matching over 10 bases. CDR3 length equals 15 residues. V lost 5 bases and J lost 6; bases outside the gene matches: 9. Germline-derived CDR1 and CDR2 are SGHTA and FQGTGA.

As DNA, the CDR3 is TGTGCCAGCAGTTTACAGTTACGGTGGGCTAGCGGGAGCTCTTACACAGATACGCAGTATTTT. Translation: CASSLQLRWASGSSYTDTQYF. The genes are TRBV12-3 or TRBV12-4 and TRBJ2-3, with 10 bases aligning to TRBD2. With 2 bases clipped from V and 2 bases from J, the junction kept 19 bases outside the gene matches. This CDR3 contains 21 residues.